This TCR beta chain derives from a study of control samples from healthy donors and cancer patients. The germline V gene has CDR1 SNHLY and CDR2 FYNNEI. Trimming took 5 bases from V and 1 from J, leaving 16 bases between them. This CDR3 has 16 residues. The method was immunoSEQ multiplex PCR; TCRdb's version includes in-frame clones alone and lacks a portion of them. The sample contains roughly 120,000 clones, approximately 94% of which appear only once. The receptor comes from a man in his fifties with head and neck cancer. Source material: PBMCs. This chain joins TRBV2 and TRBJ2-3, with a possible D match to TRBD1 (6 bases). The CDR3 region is CASSSNRVLGTDTQYF. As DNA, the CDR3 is TGTGCCAGCAGTTCCAACAGGGTCCTGGGCACAGATACGCAGTATTTT.